The 19 T cell receptor beta chains below all came from one sample that was sequenced in a study of breast tumors, draining lymph nodes, adjacent tissues. Breast cancer patients provided tissue from their axillary draining lymph nodes. Using its own MiXCR run on the multiplex PCR reads, TCRdb lists one record per CDR3 protein. The sample has about 140,000 distinct CDR3 sequences, 32% seen once. The specimen sequenced was axillary lymph node tissue. The receptors here all came from a female donor with breast cancer. Some clones in this sample may be carry-over from other donors' samples.

CDR3 sequence: CASSPSGTSGATQFF. CDR3 nucleotide sequence: TGTGCCAGCAGCCCCTCCGGGACTAGCGGGGCTACGCAGTTCTTC. The rearrangement uses TRBV7-3 and TRBJ2-1; 13 positions match TRBD2. This CDR3 contains 15 residues. The trim removed 5 bases at V and 12 bases at J, leaving 10 bases unmatched. CDR1 is SGHTA and CDR2 is FQGTGA in the germline V gene.

This clonotype was detected many times. The chain links TRBV5-1 to TRBJ1-6; D might be TRBD1 (5 bases). The V and J ends lost 0 bases and 7 bases respectively, with 8 bases between them. The germline V gene has CDR1 SGHRS and CDR2 YFSETQ. CDR3 length: 14 residues. CDR3 protein: CASSLVGENSPLHF. DNA for the CDR3: TGCGCCAGCAGCTTGGTAGGGGAAAATTCACCCCTCCACTTT.

Turning to this clonotype: The final CDR3 position lacks the conserved phenylalanine or tryptophan, pointing to a likely read error. The chain joins TRBV19 to TRBJ2-1; the D call may be TRBD1 or TRBD2 (7 bases each). The V and J ends lost 1 base and 5 bases respectively, with 15 bases between them. The germline gives CDR1 LNHDA, CDR2 SQIVND (reference sequence). The CDR3 covers 16 residues. The CDR3 DNA reads TGTGCCAGTAGTATAGTGACAGGGAGGGTCCACAATGAGCAGTTCTCC. This gives the protein CASSIVTGRVHNEQFS.

The CDR3 sequence is CASRKGPGYTF. DNA of the CDR3: TGTGCCAGCAGAAAGGGACCGGGCTACACCTTC. The chain has TRBV12-3 or TRBV12-4 and TRBJ1-2, with a possible D match to TRBD1 (5 bases). The CDR3 length is 11 residues. V was trimmed by 6 bases and J by 8 bases, leaving 10 bases between them.

In the case of this clonotype: An end of the junction differs from the germline gene, which may be a read error. V and J are TRBV20-1 and TRBJ1-2, with no clear D. CDR1 is DFQATT, CDR2 SNEGSKA, per germline (reference sequence). The CDR3 contains 12 residues. The CDR3, as DNA: TGCAGTGCTAGAGAGTCGGGGAAAGGTTACCCCTTC. This translates into CSARESGKGYPF.

This clonotype has at least ten counts. The chain combines TRBV25-1 with TRBJ1-2; perhaps TRBD1 as D (5 bases). V lost 0 bases and J 9 bases, leaving 11 bases between the germline ends. The CDR3 is 13 amino acids. CDR1 and CDR2 from the germline V gene are MGHDK and SYGVNS. Here the CDR3 reads CASSEYTGDRYTF. The CDR3 bases are TGTGCCAGCAGTGAATATACAGGAGATCGCTACACCTTC.

This clonotype appeared many times. V gene TRBV9 combines with J gene TRBJ1-6; TRBD1 might be the D (6 bases). Germline CDR1 and CDR2: SGDLS and YYNGEE. The CDR3 runs to 14 residues. V lost 2 bases to trimming and J lost 9 bases, with 12 bases between them. The CDR3 loop reads CASSVAGQSSPLHF. DNA for the CDR3: TGTGCCAGCAGCGTCGCAGGACAGTCTTCACCCCTCCACTTT.

The sample holds one count of this clonotype. This rearrangement joins TRBV7-8 to TRBJ2-2, with D perhaps TRBD1 (5 bases). This CDR3 spans 13 amino acids. The V end was cut by 6 bases, the J end by 6 bases, with 11 bases between. CDR1 and CDR2 (germline): SGHVS, FQNEAQ. The CDR3 protein is CASRPDRAGELFF. In nucleotides, the CDR3 is TGTGCCAGCAGGCCAGACAGAGCCGGGGAGCTGTTTTTT.

This clonotype was observed at least ten times. This may be a read error: a much more frequent sequence differs by one nucleotide. J is TRBJ2-1 and V is TRBV5-5; D remains ambiguous. CDR3 length equals 16 residues. Germline CDR1 SGHKS, CDR2 YYEKEE (reference sequence). Trimming removed 1 base from V and 4 bases from J, with 15 bases in between. The CDR3 protein is CASSLLPALPYNEQFF. CDR3 sequence (DNA): TGTGCCAGCAGCTTGCTACCAGCCCTACCGTACAATGAGCAGTTCTTC.

There are many counts of this clonotype. This may be a read error, as it is one base from a much larger clone. This CDR3 is CASSKGQAPQETQHF. The CDR3 bases are TGTGCCAGCAGCAAGGGACAGGCGCCACAAGAGACCCAGCACTTC. This chain links TRBV7-2 with TRBJ2-5; 8 bases match TRBD1. Germline CDR1 is SGHTA and CDR2 is FQGNSA. There are 15 residues in the CDR3. Full variable domain (rest looked up from reference TRBV7-2 and TRBJ2-5): GAGVSQSPSNKVTEKGKDVELRCDPISGHTALYWYRQSLGQGLEFLIYFQGNSAPDKSGLPSDRFSAERTGGSVSTLTIQRTQQEDSAVYLCASSKGQAPQETQHFGPGTRLLVL.

The sample holds a few counts of this clonotype. With a much larger clone just one base away, this may be a read error. V usage is TRBV18 and J usage is TRBJ1-4; perhaps TRBD1 as D (5 bases). The CDR3 is made up of 15 amino acids. Germline V lookup: CDR1 KGHSH, CDR2 LQKENI. CDR3 DNA sequence: TGTGCCAGCTCACCACTGGGGGGAACTAATGAAAAACCGTTTTTT. It encodes CASSPLGGTNEKPFF.

This clonotype has a count of ten or more. It may be a read error: a sequence one base away is much more abundant. The chain combines TRBV20-1 with TRBJ2-5; D may be TRBD1 (6 bases). This CDR3 region has 14 residues. Per the germline V gene, CDR1 is DFQATT and CDR2 is SNEGSKA (reference sequence). The CDR3 DNA reads as TGCAGTGCTAGAGGGACAGCGGCACAAGCGACCCAGTACTTC. Translating gives CSARGTAAQATQYF.

The gene calls are TRBV20-1 and TRBJ1-4; D not certain. V lost 3 bases and J lost 6, with 8 bases in between. CDR3 length: 12 amino acids. Germline CDR1 is DFQATT and CDR2 is SNEGSKA (reference sequence). The chain's CDR3 is CSARDLDEKLFF. The CDR3 DNA reads as TGCAGTGCTAGGGACCTGGATGAAAAACTGTTTTTT.

The chain uses TRBV7-2 and TRBJ1-6; 8 bases fit TRBD1. The CDR3 has 13 residues. V was clipped by 1 base and J by 14 bases; unmatched bases: 4. Germline loops: CDR1 SGHTA, CDR2 FQGNSA. The CDR3 loop reads CASSLGQGQALHF. In nucleotides, the CDR3 is TGTGCCAGCAGCTTAGGACAGGGACAGGCCCTCCACTTT.

About this clonotype: This may arise from a read error, as a much more abundant clone is one base away. Here the CDR3 omits its conserved ending phenylalanine or tryptophan, so a read error is the likely source. This sequence joins TRBV6-5 and TRBJ1-5; D call uncertain. This CDR3 spans 13 amino acids. The V and J ends lost 6 bases and 0 bases respectively, with 6 bases between them. Germline lookup yields CDR1 MNHEY and CDR2 SVGAGI. CDR3 residues: CASRENSNQPQHL. The CDR3, as DNA: TGTGCCAGCAGAGAAAATAGCAATCAGCCCCAGCATCTT.

Concerning this clonotype: With a much larger clone just one base away, this may be a read error. The chain links TRBV20-1 to TRBJ1-2; 10 bases align to TRBD1. The CDR3 has 16 residues. The germline V gene encodes CDR1 DFQATT and CDR2 SNEGSKA (reference sequence). CDR3 residues: CSAVNRDRGIERGYIF. The CDR3 region has the DNA TGCAGTGCCGTAAACCGGGACAGGGGAATTGAACGTGGCTACATCTTC.

This clonotype was observed many times. The CDR3 bases are TGCAGTGCTATACCTCAGCTTTCGGGGGGTGGCTACACCTTC. It encodes CSAIPQLSGGGYTF. This chain connects TRBV20-1 to TRBJ1-2, with D tentatively TRBD1 (5 bases). This CDR3 contains 14 residues. Trimming left V 4 bases short and J 7 bases short, with 19 bases between. Germline V lookup: CDR1 DFQATT, CDR2 SNEGSKA (reference sequence).

This clonotype was detected a few times. The gene calls are TRBV11-1 and TRBJ1-1, with D perhaps matching TRBD1 (6 bases). CDR3 size: 13 residues. Germline-derived CDR1 and CDR2 are SGHAT and FQDESV (reference sequence). Trimming took 5 bases from V and 1 from J, leaving 8 bases between them. CDR3 amino acids: CASSNRENTEAFF. As DNA, the CDR3 is TGTGCCAGCAGCAACAGGGAGAACACTGAAGCTTTCTTT.

The chain carries TRBV7-2 and TRBJ1-3; tentatively, D is TRBD1 (5 bases). Germline V gene lookup returns CDR1 SGHTA and CDR2 FQGNSA. The CDR3 is 15 amino acids. V dropped 2 bases and J dropped 4 bases, with 12 bases sitting between them. The CDR3 protein is CASSLWGGAGNTIYF. CDR3 sequence (DNA): TGTGCCAGCAGCTTATGGGGAGGGGCAGGAAACACCATATATTTT.